This T cell receptor (beta chain) was observed in a study of T-cell reconstitution after alpha-beta-depleted transplantation in children. Per germline, CDR1 MNHEY and CDR2 SVGEGT. CDR3 size: 17 residues. Losses at the gene ends were 2 bases for V and 5 bases for J; bases not matched to a gene: 14. Unique molecular identifiers were used in preparing the TCRbeta library. One entry per CDR3 protein results from TCRdb running MiXCR on the PCR reads. The sample comprises 480,000 or so distinct CDR3 sequences, about 10% of which are singletons, and 2% to 2.5% rests with the top ten. This clonotype came up many times. Its target is not known. General study points: The authors attributed T-cell counts and diversity one year after transplant mostly to newly produced T cells. By about two months after transplant, alpha-beta T cells reportedly arose from several hundred graft clones that had expanded. There were some patients whose high TCRbeta diversity at day 60 came from surviving recipient T cells and thymic progenitors.

V usage is TRBV6-2 or TRBV6-3 and J usage is TRBJ2-5, with 7 positions matching TRBD1. The TCR was taken from a child aged 2 to 15 with inherited bone marrow failure, due to receive a stem cell transplant. The source was PBMCs, collected before TCRalphabeta/CD19-depleted stem cell transplant. The CDR3 here is CASSYHAGIGGLETQYF. In nucleotides, the CDR3 is TGTGCCAGCAGTTACCATGCCGGGATAGGGGGCTTGGAGACCCAGTACTTC.